The entry below describes one T cell receptor beta chain. The antigen remains unidentified. The sample originates from a study of pediatric ulcerative colitis. Germline-derived CDR1 and CDR2 are SGHAT and FQNNGV. The CDR3 extends over 17 amino acids. The ends were cut back, 3 bases at V and 2 bases at J, with 17 bases in the middle. Blood was drawn at the time of colonoscopy. Points from the study as a whole: No controls had the two rectal clonotypes shared by ulcerative colitis patients. Compared with controls, ulcerative colitis showed greater blood-rectum clone sharing.

Method: immunoSEQ multiplex PCR; TCRdb's copy keeps in-frame clones and lacks some. The sample includes about 64,000 clones, 86% of them seen just once. The receptor was isolated from a boy aged 5 to 17 with severe ulcerative colitis. The chain combines TRBV11-2 with TRBJ2-1; D is unclear. The specimen was blood. CDR3 nucleotides: TGTGCCAGCAGCTTTAATCGTGGGGTTCGCACCTACAATGAGCAGTTCTTC. Translation gives CASSFNRGVRTYNEQFF.